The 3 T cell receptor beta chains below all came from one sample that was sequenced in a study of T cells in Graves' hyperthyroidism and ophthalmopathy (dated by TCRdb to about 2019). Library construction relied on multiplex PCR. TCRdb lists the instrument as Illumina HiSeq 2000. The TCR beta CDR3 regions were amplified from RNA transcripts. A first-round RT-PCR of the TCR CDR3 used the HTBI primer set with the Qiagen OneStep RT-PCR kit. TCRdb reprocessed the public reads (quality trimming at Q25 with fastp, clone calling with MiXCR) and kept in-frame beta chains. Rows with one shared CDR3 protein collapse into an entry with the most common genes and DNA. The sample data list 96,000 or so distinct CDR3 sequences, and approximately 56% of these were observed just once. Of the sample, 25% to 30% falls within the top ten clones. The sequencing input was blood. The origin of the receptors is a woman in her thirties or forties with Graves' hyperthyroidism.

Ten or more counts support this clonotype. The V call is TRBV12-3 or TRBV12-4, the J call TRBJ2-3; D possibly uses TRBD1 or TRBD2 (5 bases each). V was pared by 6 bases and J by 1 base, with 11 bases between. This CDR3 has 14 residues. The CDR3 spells CASSPGARTDTQYF. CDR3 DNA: TGTGCCAGCAGCCCCGGGGCCCGCACAGATACGCAGTATTTT.

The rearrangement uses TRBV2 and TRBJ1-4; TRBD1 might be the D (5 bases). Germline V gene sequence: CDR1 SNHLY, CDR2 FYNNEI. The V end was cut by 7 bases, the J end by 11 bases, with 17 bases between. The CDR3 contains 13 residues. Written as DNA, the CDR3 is TGTGCCAGCACCCTCGCAGGGTTGTATAAACTGTTTTTT. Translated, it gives CASTLAGLYKLFF.

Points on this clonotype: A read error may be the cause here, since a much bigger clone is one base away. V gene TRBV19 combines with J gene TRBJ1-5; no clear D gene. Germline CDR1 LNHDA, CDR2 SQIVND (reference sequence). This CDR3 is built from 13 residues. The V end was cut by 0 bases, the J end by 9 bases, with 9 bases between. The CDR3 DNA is TGTGCCAGTAGTATAGACCCCCCCTTGCCCCAGCATTTT. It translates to CASSIDPPLPQHF.